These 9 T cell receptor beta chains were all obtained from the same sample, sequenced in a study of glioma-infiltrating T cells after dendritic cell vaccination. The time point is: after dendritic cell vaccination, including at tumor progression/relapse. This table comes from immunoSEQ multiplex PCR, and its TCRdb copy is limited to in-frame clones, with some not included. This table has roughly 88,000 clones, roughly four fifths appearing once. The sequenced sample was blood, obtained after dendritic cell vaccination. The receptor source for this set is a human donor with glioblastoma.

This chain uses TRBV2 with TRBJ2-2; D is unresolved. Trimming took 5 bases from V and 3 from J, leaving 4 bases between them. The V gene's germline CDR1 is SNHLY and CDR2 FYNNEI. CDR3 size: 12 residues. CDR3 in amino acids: CASSRDTGELFF. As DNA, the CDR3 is TGTGCCAGCAGTCGGGACACCGGGGAGCTGTTTTTT.

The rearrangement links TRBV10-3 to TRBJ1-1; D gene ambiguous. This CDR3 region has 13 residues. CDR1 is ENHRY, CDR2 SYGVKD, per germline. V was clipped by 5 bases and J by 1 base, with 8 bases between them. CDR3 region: CAISPLGNTEAFF. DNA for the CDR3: TGTGCCATCAGTCCCCTCGGGAACACTGAAGCTTTCTTT.

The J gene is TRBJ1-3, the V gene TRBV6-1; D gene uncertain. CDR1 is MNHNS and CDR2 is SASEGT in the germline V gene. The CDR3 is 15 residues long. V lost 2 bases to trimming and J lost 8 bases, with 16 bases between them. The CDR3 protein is CASSEIRSGRDTIYF. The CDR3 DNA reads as TGTGCCAGCAGTGAAATACGGAGCGGTCGGGACACCATATATTTT.

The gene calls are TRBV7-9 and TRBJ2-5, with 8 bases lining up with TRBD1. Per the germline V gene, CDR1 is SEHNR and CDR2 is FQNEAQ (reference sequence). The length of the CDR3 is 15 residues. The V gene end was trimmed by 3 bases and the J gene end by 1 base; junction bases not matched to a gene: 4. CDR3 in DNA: TGTGCCAGCAGCTTGGGGACAGGTTTCCAAGAGACCCAGTACTTC. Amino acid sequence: CASSLGTGFQETQYF.

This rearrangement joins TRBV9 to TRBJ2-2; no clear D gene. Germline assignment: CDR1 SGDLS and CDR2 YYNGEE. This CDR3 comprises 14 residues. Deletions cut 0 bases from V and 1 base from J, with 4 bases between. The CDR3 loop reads CASSVVVNTGELFF. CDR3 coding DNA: TGTGCCAGCAGCGTAGTCGTGAACACCGGGGAGCTGTTTTTT.

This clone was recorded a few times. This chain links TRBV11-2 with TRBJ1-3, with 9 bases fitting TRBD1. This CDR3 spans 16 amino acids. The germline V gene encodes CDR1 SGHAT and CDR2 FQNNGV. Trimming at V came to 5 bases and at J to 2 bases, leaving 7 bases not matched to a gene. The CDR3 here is CASSAIQGAAGNTIYF. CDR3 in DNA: TGTGCCAGCAGCGCCATACAGGGGGCGGCTGGAAACACCATATATTTT.

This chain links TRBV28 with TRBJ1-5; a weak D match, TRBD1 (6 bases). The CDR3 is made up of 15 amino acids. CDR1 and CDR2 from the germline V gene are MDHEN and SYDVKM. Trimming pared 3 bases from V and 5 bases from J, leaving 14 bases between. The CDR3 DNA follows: TGTGCCAGCAGTTTGAATTGGGACACCTATCAGCCCCAGCATTTT. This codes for CASSLNWDTYQPQHF.

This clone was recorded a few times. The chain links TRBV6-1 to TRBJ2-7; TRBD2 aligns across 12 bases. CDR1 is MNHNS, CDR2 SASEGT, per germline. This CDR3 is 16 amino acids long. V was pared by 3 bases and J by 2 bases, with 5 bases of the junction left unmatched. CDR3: CASSESLAGGPYEQYV. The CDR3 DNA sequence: TGTGCCAGCAGTGAGTCGCTAGCGGGAGGGCCCTACGAGCAGTACGTC.

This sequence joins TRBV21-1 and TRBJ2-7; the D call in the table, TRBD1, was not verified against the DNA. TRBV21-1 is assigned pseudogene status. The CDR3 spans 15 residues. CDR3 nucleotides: TGTGCCAGCAGCAAAGGAACAGTCAGCTCCTACGAGCAGTACGTC. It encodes CASSKGTVSSYEQYV.